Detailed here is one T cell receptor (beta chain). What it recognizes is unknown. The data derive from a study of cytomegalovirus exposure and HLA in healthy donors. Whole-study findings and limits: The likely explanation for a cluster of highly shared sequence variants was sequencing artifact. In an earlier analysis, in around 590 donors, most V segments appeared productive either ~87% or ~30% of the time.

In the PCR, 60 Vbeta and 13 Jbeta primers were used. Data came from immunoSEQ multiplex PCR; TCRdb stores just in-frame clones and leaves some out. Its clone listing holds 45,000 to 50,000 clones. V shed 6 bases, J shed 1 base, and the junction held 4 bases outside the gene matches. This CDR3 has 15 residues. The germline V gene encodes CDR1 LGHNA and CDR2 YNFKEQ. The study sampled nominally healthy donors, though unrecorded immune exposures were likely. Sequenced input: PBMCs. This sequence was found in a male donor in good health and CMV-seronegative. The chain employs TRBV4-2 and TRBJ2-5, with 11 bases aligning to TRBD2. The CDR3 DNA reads TGTGCCAGCAGAAATCTAGCGGGGGGCCAAGAGACCCAGTACTTC. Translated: CASRNLAGGQETQYF.